This T cell receptor beta chain came from a study of T cell repertoires in cytomegalovirus infection. About the research overall: Recently described HLA-C-restricted plus well-studied HLA-B-restricted CMV epitopes were used. Both CMV infection and a matching HLA type were indicated by public TCR beta signatures.

This clonotype has just a few counts. What it binds is not known. General study findings and limits: The response measured ex vivo was dominated by TCR beta clonotypes (HLA-C-restricted and CMV-specific). The cumulative frequency of public TCR beta families distinguished individuals who carried CMV together with the relevant HLA.

TCRdb processed the reads anew with MiXCR; each CDR3 protein has one entry. The data contain 750,000 to 950,000 distinct CDR3 sequences, just under 30% of them singletons. CDR3 length: 18 amino acids. V lost 0 bases and J lost 7, with 21 bases in between. CDR1 SNHLY and CDR2 FYNNEI come from the germline V gene. This sequence was found in a human donor in good health (CMV status not recorded). Some clones in this sample may be carry-over from other donors' samples. The sample was cultured CD8+ T cells from PBMCs, taken from culture after CMV antigen stimulation. This chain links TRBV2 with TRBJ1-4, with a possible D match to TRBD1 (5 bases). The CDR3, as DNA: TGTGCCAGCAGTGAAGCAGGGGTCGGGACCCGGATCGGTGAAAAACTGTTTTTT. It codes for CASSEAGVGTRIGEKLFF.